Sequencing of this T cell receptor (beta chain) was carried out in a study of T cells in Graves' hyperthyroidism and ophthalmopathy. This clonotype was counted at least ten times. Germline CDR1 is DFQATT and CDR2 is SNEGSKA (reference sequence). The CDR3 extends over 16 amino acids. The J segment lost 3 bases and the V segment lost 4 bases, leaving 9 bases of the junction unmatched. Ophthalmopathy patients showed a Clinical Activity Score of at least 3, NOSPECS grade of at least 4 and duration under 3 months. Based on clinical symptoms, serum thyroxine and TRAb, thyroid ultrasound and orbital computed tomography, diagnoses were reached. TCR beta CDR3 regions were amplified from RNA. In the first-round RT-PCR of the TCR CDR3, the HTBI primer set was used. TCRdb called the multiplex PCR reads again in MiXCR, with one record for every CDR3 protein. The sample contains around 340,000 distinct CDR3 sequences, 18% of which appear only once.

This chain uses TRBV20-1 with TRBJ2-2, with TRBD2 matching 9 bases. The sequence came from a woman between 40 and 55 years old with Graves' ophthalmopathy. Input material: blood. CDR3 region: CSATDSGRGDTGELFF. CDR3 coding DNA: TGCAGTGCTACAGATAGCGGGAGAGGGGACACCGGGGAGCTGTTTTTT.